A single sample gave rise to the 15 T cell receptor beta chains below, sequenced in a study of cytomegalovirus exposure and HLA in healthy donors. The PCR made use of 60 Vbeta and 13 Jbeta primers. TCRdb's copy holds only in-frame clones and misses some; the assay was immunoSEQ multiplex PCR. The sample has 65,000 to 70,000 clones; roughly four fifths are singletons. Sequenced: PBMCs. Receptor source: a man aged 50 or older in good health and CMV-seronegative.

The chain carries TRBV19 and TRBJ2-2; a possible D gene is TRBD1 (6 bases). Germline assignment: CDR1 LNHDA and CDR2 SQIVND (reference sequence). V lost 3 bases and J lost 6, with 20 bases in between. CDR3 size: 17 residues. CDR3 in DNA: TGTGCCAGTAGTATTACTCGGCAGGGGCCCCTGTCCGGGGAGCTGTTTTTT. This gives the protein CASSITRQGPLSGELFF.

Regarding this clone: Because it lacks the conserved phenylalanine or tryptophan at the end, this CDR3 is likely a read error. This chain connects TRBV4-1 to TRBJ1-5; tentatively, D is TRBD1 (5 bases). Germline V gene data show CDR1 as MGHRA and CDR2 as YSYEKL. V lost 0 bases to trimming and J lost 6 bases, with 18 bases between them. CDR3 length: 17 residues. The CDR3: CASSQEPRGRGGQPQHV. The CDR3 coding sequence is TGCGCCAGCAGCCAAGAACCTCGGGGGAGGGGCGGTCAGCCCCAGCATGTT.

The V and J genes are TRBV7-9 and TRBJ2-3; 8 nucleotides align to TRBD1. Looked up from germline, CDR1 is SEHNR and CDR2 is FQNEAQ (reference sequence). The CDR3 has 14 residues. V trimming: 5 bases; J trimming: 3 bases; junction bases outside the gene matches: 4. CDR3: CASSKNRGTDTQYF. The CDR3 nucleotides read TGTGCCAGCAGCAAGAACAGGGGGACAGATACGCAGTATTTT.

This clone has just one count. Mismatch with germline at one junction end may stem from a read error. In nucleotides, the CDR3 is TGTGCCAGCAGCTCCACGGACACCTTAGGGCACGAGCAATACTTC. This encodes CASSSTDTLGHEQYF. The chain carries TRBV11-3 and TRBJ2-7; D possibly corresponds to TRBD1 (5 bases). The CDR3 is 15 residues long. Germline CDR1 is SGHNT and CDR2 is YENEEA.

J is TRBJ2-5 and V is TRBV30, with D perhaps TRBD2 (5 bases). Germline CDR1 reads GTSNPN; CDR2 reads SVGIG (reference sequence). This CDR3 comprises 14 residues. V shed 0 bases and J shed 6 bases, with 14 bases lying between them. CDR3 DNA: TGTGCCTGGAGTGTCCAACTAACGGGAAAGACCCAGTACTTC. This codes for CAWSVQLTGKTQYF.

This clone has at least ten counts. As DNA, the CDR3 is TGTGCCAGCAGTAAGGGACAGGGGGATGTTGAAGCTTTCTTT. Translated: CASSKGQGDVEAFF. V and J are TRBV6-1 and TRBJ1-1; 11 nucleotides agree with TRBD1. V lost 5 bases and J lost 7; bases outside the gene matches: 6. The CDR3 has 14 residues. Germline-derived CDR1 and CDR2 are MNHNS and SASEGT.

The chain has TRBV19 and TRBJ2-5; TRBD2 matches at 7 bases. Losses at the gene ends were 5 bases for V and 4 bases for J; bases not matched to a gene: 7. CDR1 and CDR2 from the germline V gene are LNHDA and SQIVND (reference sequence). The CDR3 contains 14 residues. In DNA, the CDR3 is TGTGCCAGTAGTTCCGGACTAGTAACAGAGACCCAGTACTTC. Protein: CASSSGLVTETQYF.

The rearrangement links TRBV4-1 to TRBJ1-4; a weak D match, TRBD1 (5 bases). The CDR3 consists of 14 residues. Germline V gives CDR1 MGHRA, CDR2 YSYEKL. V gave up 1 base and J gave up 7 bases, with 10 bases separating them. CDR3 nucleotide sequence: TGCGCCAGCAGCCAAGTGGGGCCGGGTGAAAAACTGTTTTTT. Its protein is CASSQVGPGEKLFF.

This clone has a single count. This rearrangement joins TRBV5-1 to TRBJ1-5, with 7 bases that match TRBD1. Trimming removed 0 bases from V and 3 bases from J; junction bases left unmatched: 6. Germline V gene sequence: CDR1 SGHRS, CDR2 YFSETQ. The CDR3 covers 16 residues. CDR3 coding DNA: TGCGCCAGCAGCTTGGGAGACAGGGAATCCAATCAGCCCCAGCATTTT. Protein sequence: CASSLGDRESNQPQHF.

The V call is TRBV7-9, the J call TRBJ1-2; perhaps TRBD1 as D (5 bases). The V gene's germline CDR1 is SEHNR and CDR2 FQNEAQ (reference sequence). There are 15 residues in the CDR3. V gave up 1 base and J gave up 4 bases, with 13 bases separating them. CDR3 coding DNA: TGTGCCAGCAGCTTAGGCAGGGCTGACGGCTATGGCTACACCTTC. It encodes CASSLGRADGYGYTF. Supplemented by reference TRBV7-9 and TRBJ1-2, the full variable domain reads DTGVSQNPRHKITKRGQNVTFRCDPISEHNRLYWYRQTLGQGPEFLTYFQNEAQLEKSRLLSDRFSAERPKGSFSTLEIQRTEQGDSAMYLCASSLGRADGYGYTFGSGTRLTVV.

This chain connects TRBV5-1 to TRBJ1-3; D possibly corresponds to TRBD1 (6 bases). The V gene lost 5 bases and the J gene lost 0 bases, with 9 bases spanning the gap. Germline CDR1 and CDR2: SGHRS and YFSETQ. This CDR3 is built from 14 residues. The CDR3 DNA sequence: TGCGCCAGCAGAACAGGGAGCTCTGGAAACACCATATATTTT. Translating it yields CASRTGSSGNTIYF. Complete variable domain (other parts from reference TRBV5-1 and TRBJ1-3): KAGVTQTPRYLIKTRGQQVTLSCSPISGHRSVSWYQQTPGQGLQFLFEYFSETQRNKGNFPGRFSGRQFSNSRSEMNVSTLELGDSALYLCASRTGSSGNTIYFGEGSWLTVV.

The chain combines TRBV2 with TRBJ2-7; TRBD2 matches at 8 bases. The J segment lost 4 bases and the V segment lost 8 bases, leaving 7 bases of the junction unmatched. There are 13 residues in the CDR3. Germline V gives CDR1 SNHLY, CDR2 FYNNEI. CDR3 sequence (DNA): TGTGCCAGCTGGGGACTAGAGTTGTACGAGCAGTACTTC. Translating gives CASWGLELYEQYF.

The V call is TRBV6-5, the J call TRBJ2-7; 9 bases are a match to TRBD1. Germline CDR1 is MNHEY and CDR2 is SVGAGI. The ends lost 4 bases at V and 3 bases at J; junction bases unmatched: 4. The CDR3 runs 14 residues. The chain's CDR3 is CASSSGTGYYEQYF. CDR3 sequence (DNA): TGTGCCAGCAGTTCCGGGACAGGGTACTACGAGCAGTACTTC.

J is TRBJ1-2 and V is TRBV9, with D perhaps matching TRBD1 (6 bases). The germline V gene encodes CDR1 SGDLS and CDR2 YYNGEE. The CDR3 is 13 residues long. Trimming cost V 4 bases and J 1 base, with 8 bases left between them. This CDR3 reads CASSRDINYGYTF. CDR3 in DNA: TGTGCCAGCAGCAGGGACATTAACTATGGCTACACCTTC.

This clone was seen a few times. This CDR3 is CAWSSGLAGGRDTQYF. DNA of the CDR3: TGTGCCTGGAGCTCGGGACTAGCGGGGGGGAGGGATACGCAGTATTTT. The chain uses TRBV30 and TRBJ2-3; 16 nucleotides align to TRBD2. CDR3 length equals 16 residues. Germline CDR1 and CDR2: GTSNPN and SVGIG (reference sequence). V was pared by 3 bases and J by 6 bases, with 6 bases of the junction left unmatched.